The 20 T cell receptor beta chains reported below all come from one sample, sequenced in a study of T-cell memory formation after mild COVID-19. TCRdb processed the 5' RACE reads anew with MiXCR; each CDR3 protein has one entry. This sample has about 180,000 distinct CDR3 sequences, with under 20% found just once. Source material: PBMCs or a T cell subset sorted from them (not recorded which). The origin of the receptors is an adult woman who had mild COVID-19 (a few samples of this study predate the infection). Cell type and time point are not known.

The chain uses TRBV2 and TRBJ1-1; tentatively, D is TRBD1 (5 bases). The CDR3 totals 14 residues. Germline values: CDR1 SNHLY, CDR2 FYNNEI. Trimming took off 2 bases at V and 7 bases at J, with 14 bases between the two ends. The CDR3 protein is CASSEIRGVDEAFF. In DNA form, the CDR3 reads TGTGCCAGCAGTGAAATTCGAGGGGTTGATGAAGCTTTCTTT.

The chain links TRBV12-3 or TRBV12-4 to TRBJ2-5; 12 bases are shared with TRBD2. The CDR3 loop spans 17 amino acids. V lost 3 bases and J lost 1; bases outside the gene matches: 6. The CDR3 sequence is CASSLGGLAGRQETQYF. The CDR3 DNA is TGTGCCAGCAGTTTGGGCGGACTAGCGGGGCGCCAAGAGACCCAGTACTTC.

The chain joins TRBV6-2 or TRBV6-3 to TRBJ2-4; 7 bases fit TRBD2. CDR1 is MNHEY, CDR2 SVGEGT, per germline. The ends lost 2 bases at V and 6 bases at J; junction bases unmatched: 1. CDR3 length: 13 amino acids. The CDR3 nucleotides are TGTGCCAGCAGTTACGGGAGGGGAAACATTCAGTACTTC. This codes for CASSYGRGNIQYF.

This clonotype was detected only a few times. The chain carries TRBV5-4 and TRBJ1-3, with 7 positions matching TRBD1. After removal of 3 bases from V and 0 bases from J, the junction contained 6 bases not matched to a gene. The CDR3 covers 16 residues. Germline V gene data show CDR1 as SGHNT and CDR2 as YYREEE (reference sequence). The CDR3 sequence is CASSWRDSRSGNTIYF. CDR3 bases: TGTGCCAGCAGCTGGCGGGACAGTCGCTCTGGAAACACCATATATTTT. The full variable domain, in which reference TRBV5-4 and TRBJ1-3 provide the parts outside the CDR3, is ETGVTQSPTHLIKTRGQQVTLRCSSQSGHNTVSWYQQALGQGPQFIFQYYREEENGRGNFPPRFSGLQFPNYSSELNVNALELDDSALYLCASSWRDSRSGNTIYFGEGSWLTVV.

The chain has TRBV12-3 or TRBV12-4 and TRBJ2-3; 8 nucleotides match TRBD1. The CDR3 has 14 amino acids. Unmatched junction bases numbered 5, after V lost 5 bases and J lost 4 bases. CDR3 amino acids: CASSTGTGPDTQYF. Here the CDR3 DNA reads TGTGCCAGCAGTACCGGGACAGGCCCAGATACGCAGTATTTT.

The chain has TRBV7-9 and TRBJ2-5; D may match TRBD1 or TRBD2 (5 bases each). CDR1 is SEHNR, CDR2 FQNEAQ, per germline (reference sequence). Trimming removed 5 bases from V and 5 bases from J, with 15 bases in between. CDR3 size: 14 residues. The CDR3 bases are TGTGCCAGCAGCCCAAACCGGGACGGGGAGACCCAGTACTTC. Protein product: CASSPNRDGETQYF. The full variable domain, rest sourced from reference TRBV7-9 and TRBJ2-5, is DTGVSQNPRHKITKRGQNVTFRCDPISEHNRLYWYRQTLGQGPEFLTYFQNEAQLEKSRLLSDRFSAERPKGSFSTLEIQRTEQGDSAMYLCASSPNRDGETQYFGPGTRLLVL.

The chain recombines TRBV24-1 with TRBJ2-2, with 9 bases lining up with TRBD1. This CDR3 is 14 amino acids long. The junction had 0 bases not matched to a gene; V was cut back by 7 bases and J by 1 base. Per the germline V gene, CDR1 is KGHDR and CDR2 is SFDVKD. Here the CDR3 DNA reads TGTGCCACCAGGGGACAGGGGAACACCGGGGAGCTGTTTTTT. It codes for CATRGQGNTGELFF.

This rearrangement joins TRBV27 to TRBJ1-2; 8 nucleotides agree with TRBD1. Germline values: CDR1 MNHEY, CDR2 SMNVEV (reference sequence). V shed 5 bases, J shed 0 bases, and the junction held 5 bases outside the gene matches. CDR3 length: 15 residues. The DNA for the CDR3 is TGTGCCAGCAGTAATCTACAGGGGGCTAACTATGGCTACACCTTC. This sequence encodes CASSNLQGANYGYTF.

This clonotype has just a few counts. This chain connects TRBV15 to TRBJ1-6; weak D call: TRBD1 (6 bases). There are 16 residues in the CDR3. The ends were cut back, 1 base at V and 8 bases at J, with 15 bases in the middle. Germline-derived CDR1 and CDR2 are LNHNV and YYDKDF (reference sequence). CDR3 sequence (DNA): TGTGCCACCAGCAGAGGGCAAGGGGAGGGGGATTCACCCCTCCACTTT. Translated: CATSRGQGEGDSPLHF.

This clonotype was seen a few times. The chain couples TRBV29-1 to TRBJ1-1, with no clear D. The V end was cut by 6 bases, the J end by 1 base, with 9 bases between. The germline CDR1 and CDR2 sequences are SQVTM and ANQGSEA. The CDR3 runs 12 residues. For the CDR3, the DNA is TGCAGCGTCTACGGTGGGAACACTGAAGCTTTCTTT. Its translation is CSVYGGNTEAFF.

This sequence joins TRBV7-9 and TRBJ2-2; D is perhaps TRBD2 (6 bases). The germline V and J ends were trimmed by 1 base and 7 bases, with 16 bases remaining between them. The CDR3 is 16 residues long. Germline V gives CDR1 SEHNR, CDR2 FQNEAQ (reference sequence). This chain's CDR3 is CASSLGEGEDGGELFF. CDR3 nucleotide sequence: TGTGCCAGCAGCTTAGGAGAAGGGGAGGATGGCGGGGAGCTGTTTTTT.

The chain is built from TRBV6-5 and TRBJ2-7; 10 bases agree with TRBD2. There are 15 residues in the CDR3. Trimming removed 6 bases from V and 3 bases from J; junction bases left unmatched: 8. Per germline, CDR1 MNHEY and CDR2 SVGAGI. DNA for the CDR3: TGTGCCAGCAGCCACGGAGCGGGAGGGATCTACGAGCAGTACTTC. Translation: CASSHGAGGIYEQYF.

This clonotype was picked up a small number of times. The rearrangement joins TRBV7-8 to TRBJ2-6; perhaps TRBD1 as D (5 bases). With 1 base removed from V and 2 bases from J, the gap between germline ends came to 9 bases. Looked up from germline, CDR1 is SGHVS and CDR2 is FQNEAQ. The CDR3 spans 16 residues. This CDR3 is CASSLGLGAGANVLTF. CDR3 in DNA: TGTGCCAGCAGCTTAGGTTTAGGGGCTGGGGCCAACGTCCTGACTTTC.

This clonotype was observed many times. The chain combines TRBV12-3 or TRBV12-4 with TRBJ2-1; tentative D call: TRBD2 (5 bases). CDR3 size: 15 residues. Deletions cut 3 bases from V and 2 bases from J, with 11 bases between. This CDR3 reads CASSFREGPYNEQFF. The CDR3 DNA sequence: TGTGCCAGCAGTTTCCGGGAAGGTCCCTACAATGAGCAGTTCTTC.

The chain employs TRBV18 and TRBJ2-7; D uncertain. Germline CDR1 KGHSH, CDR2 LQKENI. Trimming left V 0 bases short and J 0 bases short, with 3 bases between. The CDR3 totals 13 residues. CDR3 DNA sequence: TGTGCCAGCTCACCACCTCCCTCCTACGAGCAGTACTTC. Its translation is CASSPPPSYEQYF.

The CDR3 spells CASSYSKPGGGFGETQYF. DNA of the CDR3: TGTGCCAGCAGTTACTCGAAACCGGGAGGGGGCTTTGGTGAGACCCAGTACTTC. The chain links TRBV6-5 to TRBJ2-5; D is perhaps TRBD2 (8 bases). Trimming pared 0 bases from V and 5 bases from J, leaving 22 bases between. The CDR3 contains 18 residues. The germline V gene has CDR1 MNHEY and CDR2 SVGAGI.

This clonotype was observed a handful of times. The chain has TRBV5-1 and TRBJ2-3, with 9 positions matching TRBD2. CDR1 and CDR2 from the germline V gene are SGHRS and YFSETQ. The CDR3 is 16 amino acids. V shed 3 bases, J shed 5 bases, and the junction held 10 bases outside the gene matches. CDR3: CASSYEGGRAGDTQYF. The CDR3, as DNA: TGCGCCAGCAGCTATGAAGGCGGGAGGGCCGGAGATACGCAGTATTTT.

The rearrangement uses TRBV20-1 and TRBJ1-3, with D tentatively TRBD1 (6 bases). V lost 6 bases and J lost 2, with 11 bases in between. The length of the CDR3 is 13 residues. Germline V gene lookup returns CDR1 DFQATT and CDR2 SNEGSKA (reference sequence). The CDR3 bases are TGCAGTGCCCAGAACAGGGCTGGAAACACCATATATTTT. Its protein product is CSAQNRAGNTIYF.

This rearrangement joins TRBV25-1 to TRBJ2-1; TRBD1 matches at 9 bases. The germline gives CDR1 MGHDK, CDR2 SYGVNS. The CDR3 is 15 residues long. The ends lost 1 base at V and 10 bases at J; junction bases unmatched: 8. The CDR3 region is CASSEWGLTGGEQFF. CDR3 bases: TGTGCCAGCAGTGAATGGGGATTAACAGGGGGCGAGCAGTTCTTC.

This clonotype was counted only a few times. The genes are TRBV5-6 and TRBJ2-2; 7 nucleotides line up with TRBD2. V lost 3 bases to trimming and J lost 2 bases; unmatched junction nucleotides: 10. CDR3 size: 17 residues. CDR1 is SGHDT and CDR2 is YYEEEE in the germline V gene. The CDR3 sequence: CASSYIWEGRNTGELFF. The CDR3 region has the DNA TGTGCCAGCAGCTATATCTGGGAGGGGCGAAACACCGGGGAGCTGTTTTTT.